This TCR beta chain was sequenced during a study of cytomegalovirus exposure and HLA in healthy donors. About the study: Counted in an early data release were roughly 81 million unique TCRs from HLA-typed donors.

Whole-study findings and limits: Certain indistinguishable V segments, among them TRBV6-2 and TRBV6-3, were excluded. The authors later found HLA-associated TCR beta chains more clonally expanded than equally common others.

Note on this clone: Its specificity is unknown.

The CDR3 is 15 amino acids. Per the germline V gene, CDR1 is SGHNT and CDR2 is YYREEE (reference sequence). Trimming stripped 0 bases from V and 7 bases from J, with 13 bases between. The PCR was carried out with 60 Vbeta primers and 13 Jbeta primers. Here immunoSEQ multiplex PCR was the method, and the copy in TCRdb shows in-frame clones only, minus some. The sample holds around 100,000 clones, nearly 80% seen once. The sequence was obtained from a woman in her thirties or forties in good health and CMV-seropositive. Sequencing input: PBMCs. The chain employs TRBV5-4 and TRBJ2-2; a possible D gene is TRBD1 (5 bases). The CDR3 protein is CASSLGQGYSGELFF. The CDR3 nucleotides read TGTGCCAGCAGCTTGGGCCAGGGTTACAGCGGGGAGCTGTTTTTT.